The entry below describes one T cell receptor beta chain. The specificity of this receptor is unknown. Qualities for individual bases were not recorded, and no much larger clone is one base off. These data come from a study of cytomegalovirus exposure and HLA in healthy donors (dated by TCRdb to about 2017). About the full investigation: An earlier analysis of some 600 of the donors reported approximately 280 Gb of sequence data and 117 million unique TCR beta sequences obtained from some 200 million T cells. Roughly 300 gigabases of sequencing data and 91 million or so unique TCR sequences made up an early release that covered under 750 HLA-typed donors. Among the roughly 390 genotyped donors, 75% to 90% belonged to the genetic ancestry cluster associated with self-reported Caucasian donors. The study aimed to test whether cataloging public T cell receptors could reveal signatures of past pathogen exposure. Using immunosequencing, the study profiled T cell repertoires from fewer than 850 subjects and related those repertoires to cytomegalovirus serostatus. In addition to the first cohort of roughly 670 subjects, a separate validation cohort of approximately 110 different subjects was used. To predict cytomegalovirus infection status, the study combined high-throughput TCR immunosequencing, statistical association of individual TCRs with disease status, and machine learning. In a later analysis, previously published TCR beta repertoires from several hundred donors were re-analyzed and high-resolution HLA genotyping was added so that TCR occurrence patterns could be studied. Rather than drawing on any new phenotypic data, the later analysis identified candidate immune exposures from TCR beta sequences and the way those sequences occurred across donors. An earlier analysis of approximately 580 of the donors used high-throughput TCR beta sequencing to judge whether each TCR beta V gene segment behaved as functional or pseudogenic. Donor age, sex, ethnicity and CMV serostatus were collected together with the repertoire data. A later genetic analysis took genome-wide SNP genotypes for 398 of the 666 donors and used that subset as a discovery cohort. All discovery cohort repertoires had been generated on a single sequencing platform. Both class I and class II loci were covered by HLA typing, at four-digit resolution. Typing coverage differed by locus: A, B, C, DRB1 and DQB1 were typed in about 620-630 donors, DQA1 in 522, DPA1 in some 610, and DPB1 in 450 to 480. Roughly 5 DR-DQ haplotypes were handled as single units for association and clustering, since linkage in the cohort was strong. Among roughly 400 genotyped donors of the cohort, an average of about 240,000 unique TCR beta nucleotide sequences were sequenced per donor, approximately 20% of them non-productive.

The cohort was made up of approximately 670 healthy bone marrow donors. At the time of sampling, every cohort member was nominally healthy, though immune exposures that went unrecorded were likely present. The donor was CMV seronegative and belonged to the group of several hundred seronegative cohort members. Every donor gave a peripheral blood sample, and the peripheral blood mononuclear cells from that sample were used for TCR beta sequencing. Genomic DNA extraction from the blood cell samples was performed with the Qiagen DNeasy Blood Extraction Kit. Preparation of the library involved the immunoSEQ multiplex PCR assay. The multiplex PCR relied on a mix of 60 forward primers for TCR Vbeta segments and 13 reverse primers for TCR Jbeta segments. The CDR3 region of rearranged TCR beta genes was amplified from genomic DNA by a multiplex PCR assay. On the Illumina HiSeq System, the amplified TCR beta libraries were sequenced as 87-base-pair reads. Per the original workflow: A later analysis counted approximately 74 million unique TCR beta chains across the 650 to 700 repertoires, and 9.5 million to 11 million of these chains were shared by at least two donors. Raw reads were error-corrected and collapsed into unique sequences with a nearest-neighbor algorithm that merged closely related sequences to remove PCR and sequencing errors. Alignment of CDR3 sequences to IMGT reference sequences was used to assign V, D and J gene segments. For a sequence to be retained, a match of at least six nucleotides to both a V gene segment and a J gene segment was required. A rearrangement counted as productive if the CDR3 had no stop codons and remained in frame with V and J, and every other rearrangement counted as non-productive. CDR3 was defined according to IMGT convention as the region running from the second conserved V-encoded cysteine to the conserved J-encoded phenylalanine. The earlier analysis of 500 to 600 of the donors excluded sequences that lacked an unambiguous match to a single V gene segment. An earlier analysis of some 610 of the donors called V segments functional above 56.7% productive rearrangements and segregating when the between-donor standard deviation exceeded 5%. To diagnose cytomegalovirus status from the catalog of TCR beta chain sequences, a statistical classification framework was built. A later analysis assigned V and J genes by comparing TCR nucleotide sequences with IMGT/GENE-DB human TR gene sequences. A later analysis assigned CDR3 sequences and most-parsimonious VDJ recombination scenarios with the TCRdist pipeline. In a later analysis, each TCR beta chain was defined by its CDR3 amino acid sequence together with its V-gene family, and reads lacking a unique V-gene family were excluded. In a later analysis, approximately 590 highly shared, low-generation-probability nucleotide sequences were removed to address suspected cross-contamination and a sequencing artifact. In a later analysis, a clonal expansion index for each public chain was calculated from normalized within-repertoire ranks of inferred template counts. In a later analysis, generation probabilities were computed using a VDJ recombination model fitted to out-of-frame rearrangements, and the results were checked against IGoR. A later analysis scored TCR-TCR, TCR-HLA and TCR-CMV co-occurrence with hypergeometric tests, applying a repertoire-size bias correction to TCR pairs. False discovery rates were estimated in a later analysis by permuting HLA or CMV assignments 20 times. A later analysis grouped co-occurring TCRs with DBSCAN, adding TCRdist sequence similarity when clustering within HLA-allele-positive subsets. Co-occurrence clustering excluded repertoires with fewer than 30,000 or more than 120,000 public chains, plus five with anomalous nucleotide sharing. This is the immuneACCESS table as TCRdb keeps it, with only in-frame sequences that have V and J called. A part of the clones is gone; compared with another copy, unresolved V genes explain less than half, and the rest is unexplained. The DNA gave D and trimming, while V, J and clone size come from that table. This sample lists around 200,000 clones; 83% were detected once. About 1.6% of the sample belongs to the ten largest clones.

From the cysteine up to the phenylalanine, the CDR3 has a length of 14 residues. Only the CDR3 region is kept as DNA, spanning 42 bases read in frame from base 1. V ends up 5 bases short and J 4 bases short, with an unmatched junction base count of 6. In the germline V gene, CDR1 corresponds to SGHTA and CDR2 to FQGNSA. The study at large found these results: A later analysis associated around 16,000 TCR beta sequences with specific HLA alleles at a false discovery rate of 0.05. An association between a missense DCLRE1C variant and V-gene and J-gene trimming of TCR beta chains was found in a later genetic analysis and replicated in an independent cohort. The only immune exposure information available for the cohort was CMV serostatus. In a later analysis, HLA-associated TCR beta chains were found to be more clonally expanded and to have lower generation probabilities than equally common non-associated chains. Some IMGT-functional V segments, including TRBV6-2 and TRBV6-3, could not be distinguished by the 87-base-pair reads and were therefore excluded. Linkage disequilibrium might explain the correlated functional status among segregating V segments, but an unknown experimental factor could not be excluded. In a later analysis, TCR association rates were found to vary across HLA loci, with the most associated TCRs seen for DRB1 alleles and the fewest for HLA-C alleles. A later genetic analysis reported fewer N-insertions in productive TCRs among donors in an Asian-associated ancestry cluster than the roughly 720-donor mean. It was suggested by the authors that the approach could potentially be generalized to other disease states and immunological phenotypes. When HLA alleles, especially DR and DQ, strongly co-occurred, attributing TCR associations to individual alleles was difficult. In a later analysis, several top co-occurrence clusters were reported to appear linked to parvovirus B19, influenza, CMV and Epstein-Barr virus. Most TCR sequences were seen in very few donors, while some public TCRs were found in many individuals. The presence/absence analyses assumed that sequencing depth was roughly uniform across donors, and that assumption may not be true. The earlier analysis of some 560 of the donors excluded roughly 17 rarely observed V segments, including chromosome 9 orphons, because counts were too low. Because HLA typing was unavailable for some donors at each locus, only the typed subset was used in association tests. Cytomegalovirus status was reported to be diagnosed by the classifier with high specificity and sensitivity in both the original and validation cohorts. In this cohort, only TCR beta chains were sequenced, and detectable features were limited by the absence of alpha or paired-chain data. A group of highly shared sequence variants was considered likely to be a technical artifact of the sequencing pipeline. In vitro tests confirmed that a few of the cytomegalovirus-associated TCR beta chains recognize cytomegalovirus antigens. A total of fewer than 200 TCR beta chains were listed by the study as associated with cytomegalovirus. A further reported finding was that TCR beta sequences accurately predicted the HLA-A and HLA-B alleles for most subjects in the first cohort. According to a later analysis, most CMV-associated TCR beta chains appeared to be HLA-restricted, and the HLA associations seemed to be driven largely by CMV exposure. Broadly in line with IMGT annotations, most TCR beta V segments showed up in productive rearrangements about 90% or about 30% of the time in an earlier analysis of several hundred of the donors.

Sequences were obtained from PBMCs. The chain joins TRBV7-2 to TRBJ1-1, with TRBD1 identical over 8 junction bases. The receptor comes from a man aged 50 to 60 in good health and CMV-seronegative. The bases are TGTGCCAGCAGCAGGGGACAGGACTTCACTGAAGCTTTCTTT. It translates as CASSRGQDFTEAFF.